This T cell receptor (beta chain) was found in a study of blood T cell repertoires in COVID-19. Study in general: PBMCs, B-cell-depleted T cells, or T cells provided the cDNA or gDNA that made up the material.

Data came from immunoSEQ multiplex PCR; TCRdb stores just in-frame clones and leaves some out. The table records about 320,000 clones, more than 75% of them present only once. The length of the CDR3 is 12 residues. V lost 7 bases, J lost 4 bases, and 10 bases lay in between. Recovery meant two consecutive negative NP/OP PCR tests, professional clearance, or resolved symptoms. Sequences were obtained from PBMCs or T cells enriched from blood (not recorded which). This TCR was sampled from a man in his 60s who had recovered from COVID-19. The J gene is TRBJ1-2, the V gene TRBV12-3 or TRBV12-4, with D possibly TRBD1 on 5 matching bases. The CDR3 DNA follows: TGTGCCAGCACTGGGGGGTCCTATGGCTACACCTTC. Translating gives CASTGGSYGYTF.